These 5 T cell receptor beta chains were all obtained from the same sample, sequenced in a study of T cells in Graves' hyperthyroidism and ophthalmopathy. RNA transcripts provided the source from which TCR beta CDR3 regions were amplified. The HTBI primer set was used in a first-round RT-PCR of the TCR CDR3. TCRdb reprocessed the multiplex PCR reads with MiXCR, giving one entry per CDR3 protein. Of under 400,000 distinct CDR3 sequences listed, approximately 14% are singletons. The sample consisted of blood. The origin of the receptors is a woman between 18 and 30 years old with Graves' hyperthyroidism that later progressed to Graves' ophthalmopathy.

V and J are TRBV28 and TRBJ2-5; D tentatively fits TRBD1 or TRBD2 (5 bases each). The CDR3 runs 17 residues. With 5 bases removed from V and 1 base from J, the gap between germline ends came to 20 bases. From germline, CDR1 is MDHEN and CDR2 SYDVKM. The CDR3 DNA reads as TGTGCCAGCAGTCCTATACGAGGGGCAATCATCCAAGAGACCCAGTACTTC. It translates to CASSPIRGAIIQETQYF.

This clonotype was seen a few times. Just one base apart from a much larger clone, this may be a read error. The J gene is TRBJ2-7, the V gene TRBV7-2; D gene unclear. V was shortened by 5 bases and J by 0 bases, with 14 bases between the two germline ends. Germline assignment: CDR1 SGHTA and CDR2 FQGNSA. The CDR3 has 15 residues. CDR3 in DNA: TGTGCCAGCAGCCCCCCGGACGGGCCCTCCTACGAGCAGTACTTC. Translation gives CASSPPDGPSYEQYF.

This clonotype has a count of ten or more. The gene calls are TRBV28 and TRBJ2-2, with D possibly being TRBD2 (5 bases). Looked up from germline, CDR1 is MDHEN and CDR2 is SYDVKM. The V gene lost 5 bases and the J gene lost 1 base, with 11 bases spanning the gap. The CDR3 spans 15 residues. Written as DNA, the CDR3 is TGTGCCAGCAGTCCCGCAGGAGGGAACACCGGGGAGCTGTTTTTT. This encodes CASSPAGGNTGELFF.

This clonotype has ten or more counts. J is TRBJ2-3 and V is TRBV7-9; maybe TRBD2 (5 bases). Trimming took off 5 bases at V and 5 bases at J, with 17 bases between the two ends. The CDR3 is 15 residues long. Germline V gives CDR1 SEHNR, CDR2 FQNEAQ (reference sequence). CDR3 in amino acids: CASSPGPSRGDTQYF. CDR3 bases: TGTGCCAGCAGCCCGGGCCCAAGTCGGGGAGATACGCAGTATTTT.

The V call is TRBV6-2 or TRBV6-3, the J call TRBJ1-4, with TRBD1 identical over 7 bases. V was clipped by 5 bases and J by 4 bases; unmatched bases: 10. Germline V gives CDR1 MNHEY, CDR2 SVGEGT. The CDR3 runs 16 residues. In DNA, the CDR3 is TGTGCCAGCAGTCCAGAACTAGGACAGGTTAATGAAAAACTGTTTTTT. This translates into CASSPELGQVNEKLFF.